This record covers a single TCR beta chain. This entry is derived from a study of T cell clones after liver transplantation. Study details: Three of eight recipients were HCV-positive; others had non-autoimmune, non-viral indications.

Assay: immunoSEQ multiplex PCR; the TCRdb copy retains only in-frame clones and omits some. The sample has more than 65,000 clones; 75% to 90% are singletons. This specimen consisted of CD4+ T cells from blood, obtained 12 months after liver transplant. This receptor was identified in a human patient who received a liver transplant. The graft donor may have contributed some T cells.

The CDR3 protein is CASSLVGSGVGRSYEQYF. The CDR3 nucleotides read TGCGCCAGCAGCTTGGTTGGTAGCGGGGTGGGAAGGTCCTACGAGCAGTACTTC. The V and J genes are TRBV5-1 and TRBJ2-7; 8 positions agree with TRBD2. This CDR3 is 18 amino acids long. Trimming removed 0 bases from V and 1 base from J; junction bases left unmatched: 12. Germline-derived CDR1 and CDR2 are SGHRS and YFSETQ.